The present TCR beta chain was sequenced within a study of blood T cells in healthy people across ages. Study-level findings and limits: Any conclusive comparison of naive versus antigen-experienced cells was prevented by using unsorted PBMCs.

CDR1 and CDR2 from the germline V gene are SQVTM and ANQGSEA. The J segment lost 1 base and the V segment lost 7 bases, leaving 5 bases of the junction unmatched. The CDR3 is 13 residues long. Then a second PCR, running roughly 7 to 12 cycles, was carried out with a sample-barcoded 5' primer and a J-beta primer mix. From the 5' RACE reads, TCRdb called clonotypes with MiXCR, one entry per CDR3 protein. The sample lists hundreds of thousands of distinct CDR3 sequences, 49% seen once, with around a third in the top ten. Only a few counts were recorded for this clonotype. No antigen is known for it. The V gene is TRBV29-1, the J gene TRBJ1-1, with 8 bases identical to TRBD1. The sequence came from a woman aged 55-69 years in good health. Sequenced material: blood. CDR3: CSARQGSNTEAFF. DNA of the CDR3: TGCAGCGCACGACAGGGGTCGAACACTGAAGCTTTCTTT. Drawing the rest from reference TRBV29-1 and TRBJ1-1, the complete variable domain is SAVISQKPSRDICQRGTSLTIQCQVDSQVTMMFWYRQQPGQSLTLIATANQGSEATYESGFVIDKFPISRPNLTFSTLTVSNMSPEDSSIYLCSARQGSNTEAFFGQGTRLTVV.